This T cell receptor (beta chain) is drawn from a study of response to subunit inactivated influenza vaccine. TCRdb reprocessed the RT-PCR reads with MiXCR, giving one entry per CDR3 protein. The data hold around 540,000 distinct CDR3 sequences, with about an eighth observed a single time. This clonotype was seen repeatedly, ten times or more. CDR1 SGHTA and CDR2 FQGTGA come from the germline V gene. J lost 7 bases, V lost 5 bases, and 4 bases had no gene match. The CDR3 runs to 13 residues. The sequencing here drew on PBMCs from blood, taken on the day of vaccination. This chain joins TRBV7-3 and TRBJ2-1; TRBD2 aligns across 8 bases. This TCR came from a man aged 45-65 years who received an inactivated influenza vaccine. DNA for the CDR3: TGTGCCAGCAGCCCCTCGGGGGGGAATGAGCAGTTCTTC. Protein product: CASSPSGGNEQFF. Full variable domain (outside the CDR3, taken from reference TRBV7-3 and TRBJ2-1): GAGVSQTPSNKVTEKGKYVELRCDPISGHTALYWYRQSLGQGPEFLIYFQGTGAADDSGLPNDRFFAVRPEGSVSTLKIQRTERGDSAVYLCASSPSGGNEQFFGPGTRLTVL.